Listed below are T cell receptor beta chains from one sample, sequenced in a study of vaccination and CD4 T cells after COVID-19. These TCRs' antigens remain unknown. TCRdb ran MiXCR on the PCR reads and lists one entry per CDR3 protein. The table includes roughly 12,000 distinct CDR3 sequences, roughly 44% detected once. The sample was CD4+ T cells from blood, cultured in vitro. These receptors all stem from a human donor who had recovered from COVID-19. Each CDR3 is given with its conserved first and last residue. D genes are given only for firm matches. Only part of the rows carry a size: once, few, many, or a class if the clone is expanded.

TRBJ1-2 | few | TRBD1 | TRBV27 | CASRRPGQGAIGGYTF | TGTGCCAGCAGACGGCCGGGACAGGGGGCGATTGGTGGCTACACCTTC
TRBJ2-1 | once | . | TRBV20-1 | CSTKQNSDNEQFF | TGCAGTACTAAACAAAACTCCGACAATGAGCAGTTCTTC
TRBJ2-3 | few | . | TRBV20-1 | CSARDLGGVGTDTQYF | TGCAGTGCTAGAGATCTTGGGGGAGTAGGGACAGATACGCAGTATTTT
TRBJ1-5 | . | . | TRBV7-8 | CASSLETGNQPQHF | TGTGCCAGCAGCTTAGAGACAGGCAATCAGCCCCAGCATTTT
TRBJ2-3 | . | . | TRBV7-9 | CASRSVWRDGDTQYF | TGTGCCAGCCGCTCGGTTTGGCGGGATGGAGATACGCAGTATTTT
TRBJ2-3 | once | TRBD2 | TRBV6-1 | CASSELAGGPDTQYF | TGTGCCAGCAGTGAACTAGCGGGAGGGCCAGATACGCAGTATTTT
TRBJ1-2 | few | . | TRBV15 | CATSLRRSYGYTF | TGTGCCACCAGCCTCAGGAGGTCCTATGGCTACACCTTC
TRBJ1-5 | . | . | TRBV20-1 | CSASRPTAYRVGVFWSNQPQHF | TGCAGTGCTAGTCGCCCTACTGCATACAGGGTGGGGGTATTTTGGAGCAATCAGCCCCAGCATTTT
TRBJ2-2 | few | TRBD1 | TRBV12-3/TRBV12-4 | CASSFSQGVGTGELFF | TGTGCCAGCAGTTTCTCGCAGGGGGTGGGCACCGGGGAGCTGTTTTTT
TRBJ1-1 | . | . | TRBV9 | CASSTLGGNTEAFF | TGTGCCAGCAGCACCCTGGGGGGTAACACTGAAGCTTTCTTT
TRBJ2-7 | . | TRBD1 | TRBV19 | CASSALGQGSFYEQYF | TGTGCCAGTAGCGCCCTGGGACAGGGGTCATTCTACGAGCAGTACTTC
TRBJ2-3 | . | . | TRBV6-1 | CASSGEASFRDTQYF | TGTGCCAGCAGTGGGGAAGCTAGCTTTCGGGATACGCAGTATTTT
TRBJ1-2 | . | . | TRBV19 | CASSYRGNYGYTF | TGTGCCAGTAGTTACCGGGGGAACTATGGCTACACCTTC
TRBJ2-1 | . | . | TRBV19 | CASSSWNEQFF | TGTGCCAGTAGTTCCTGGAATGAGCAGTTCTTC
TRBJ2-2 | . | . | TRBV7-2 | CASSLSPTGELFF | TGTGCCAGCAGCTTAAGTCCCACCGGGGAGCTGTTTTTT
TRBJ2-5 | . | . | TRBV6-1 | CASSEAMNGLPYF | TGTGCCAGCAGTGAAGCTATGAACGGGCTGCCGTACTTC
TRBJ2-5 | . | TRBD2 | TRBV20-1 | CSARVSRLAGGLGGETQYF | TGCAGTGCTAGAGTTTCGAGGCTAGCGGGAGGGCTGGGGGGAGAGACCCAGTACTTC
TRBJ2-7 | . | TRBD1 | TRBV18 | CASSRSAGTGGASYEQYF | TGTGCCAGCTCACGTTCGGCCGGGACAGGGGGCGCGTCCTACGAGCAGTACTTC
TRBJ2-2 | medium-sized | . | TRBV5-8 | CASSSGSSGELFF | TGTGCCAGCAGCTCCGGCTCTTCCGGGGAGCTGTTTTTT
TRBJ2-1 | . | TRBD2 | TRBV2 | CASRQLAGVANEQFF | TGTGCCAGCAGGCAACTAGCGGGAGTTGCCAATGAGCAGTTCTTC
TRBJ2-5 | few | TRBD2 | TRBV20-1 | CSATDIGGETQYF | TGCAGTGCTACAGACATCGGGGGGGAGACCCAGTACTTC
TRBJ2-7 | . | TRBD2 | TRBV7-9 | CASSSSTSGAYEQYF | TGTGCCAGCAGCTCCTCGACTAGCGGGGCCTACGAGCAGTACTTC
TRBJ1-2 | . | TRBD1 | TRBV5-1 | CASSLVGQGDGYTF | TGCGCCAGCAGCTTGGTAGGACAGGGGGACGGCTACACCTTC
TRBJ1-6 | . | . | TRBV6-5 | CASSSTGTASSYNSPLHF | TGTGCCAGCAGTTCTACCGGGACCGCGAGCTCCTATAATTCACCCCTCCACTTT
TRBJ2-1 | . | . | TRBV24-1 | CATSNGRGFYNEQFF | TGTGCCACCAGCAACGGGAGAGGGTTCTACAATGAGCAGTTCTTC
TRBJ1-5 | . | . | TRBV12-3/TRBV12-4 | CASSLDRRSNQPQHF | TGTGCCAGCAGTTTAGATCGTCGAAGCAATCAGCCCCAGCATTTT
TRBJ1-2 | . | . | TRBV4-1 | CASSQVERRGYTF | TGCGCCAGCAGCCAAGTTGAAAGGCGCGGCTACACCTTC
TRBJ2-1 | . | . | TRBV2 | CASTVRRRVVGNEQFF | TGTGCCAGCACCGTCCGTAGGCGAGTAGTGGGCAATGAGCAGTTCTTC
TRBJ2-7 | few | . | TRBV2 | CASSGGRDTYEQYF | TGTGCCAGCAGTGGTGGGAGAGATACATACGAGCAGTACTTC
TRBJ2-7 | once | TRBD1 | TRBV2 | CASRGQGYEQYF | TGTGCCAGCAGGGGACAGGGCTACGAGCAGTACTTC
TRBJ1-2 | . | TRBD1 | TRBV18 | CASSPGQGPGYTF | TGTGCCAGCTCACCAGGACAGGGGCCTGGCTACACCTTC
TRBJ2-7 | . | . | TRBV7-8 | CASSPDRKTYEQYF | TGTGCCAGCAGCCCCGACAGGAAAACCTACGAGCAGTACTTC
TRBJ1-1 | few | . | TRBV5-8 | CASSFSRALRRTEAFF | TGTGCCAGCAGTTTTTCCCGGGCCCTCAGGCGAACTGAAGCTTTCTTT
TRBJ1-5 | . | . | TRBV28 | CASSSGGMLLEPQHF | TGTGCCAGCAGTTCGGGAGGAATGCTTTTGGAGCCCCAGCATTTT
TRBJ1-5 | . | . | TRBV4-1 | CASSQGSGGYQPQHF | TGCGCCAGCAGCCAAGGGTCGGGGGGGTATCAGCCCCAGCATTTT
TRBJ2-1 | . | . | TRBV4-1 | CASSQQLGEQFF | TGCGCCAGCAGCCAACAACTCGGGGAGCAGTTCTTC
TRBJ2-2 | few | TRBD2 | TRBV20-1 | CSARSGSGTGELFF | TGCAGTGCTAGAAGCGGGAGTGGCACCGGGGAGCTGTTTTTT
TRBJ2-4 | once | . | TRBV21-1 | CASSKEQLAKNIQYF | TGTGCCAGCAGCAAAGAACAGCTAGCCAAAAACATTCAGTACTTC